This T cell receptor beta chain was found in a study of T cells expressing NK-cell markers. As for the study in general: In sorted CD3+CD56+NKG2C+, CD3+CD56+NKG2C- and CD3+CD56-NKG2C+ T cells, TCR beta repertoires were obtained. Study-wide points: What remained unclear was the HCMV specificity of expanded NKG2C+ T cell clones. Several donors had dominant NKG2C+ clonotypes that comprised about 1.0-7.0% of their CD8+ T cells.

Concerning this clonotype: Its antigen is as yet unknown.

Per the germline V gene, CDR1 is SGHRS and CDR2 is YFSETQ. The CDR3 totals 15 residues. TCRdb re-called the 5' RACE reads and shows each CDR3 protein once, DNA omitted. This sample's table has some 280,000 distinct CDR3 sequences. This TCR derives from a man between 18 and 29 years old in good health. The sample consisted of blood T cells: a sorted CD56 or NKG2C T cell subset, CD4+ or CD8+ T cells, or bulk PBMC T cells (not recorded which). This sequence joins TRBV5-1 and TRBJ2-1. The CDR3 here is CASSFGGKNNNEQFF.